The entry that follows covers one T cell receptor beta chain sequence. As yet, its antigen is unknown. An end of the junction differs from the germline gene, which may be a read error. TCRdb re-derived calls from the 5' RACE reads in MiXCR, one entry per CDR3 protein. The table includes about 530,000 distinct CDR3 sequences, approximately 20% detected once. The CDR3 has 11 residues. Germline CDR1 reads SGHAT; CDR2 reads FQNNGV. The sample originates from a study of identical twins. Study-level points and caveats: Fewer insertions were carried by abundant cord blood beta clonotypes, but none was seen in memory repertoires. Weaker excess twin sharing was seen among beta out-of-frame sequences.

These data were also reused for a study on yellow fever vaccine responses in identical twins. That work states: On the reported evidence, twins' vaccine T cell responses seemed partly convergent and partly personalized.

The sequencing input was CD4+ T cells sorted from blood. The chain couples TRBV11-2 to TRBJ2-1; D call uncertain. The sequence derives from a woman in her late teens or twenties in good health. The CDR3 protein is CASSLGPERLF. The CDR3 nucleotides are TGTGCCAGCAGCTTAGGTCCAGAAAGGCTCTTC.